This T cell receptor beta chain was profiled in a study of Ad26.COV2.S vaccination and SARS-CoV-2 variants. Study-level information: The trial was COV1001 and the donor's arm was Ad26.COV2.S.

TCRdb's copy holds only in-frame clones and misses some; the assay was immunoSEQ multiplex PCR. Counted here are a few hundred thousand clones, 70% to 90% occurring once; the ten biggest clones make up about 3.5%. Treatment: some 19 received Ad26.COV2.S at low or high dose, single or two shots; five or six received placebo; per-sample allocation not given. Sampling was done on day 63 after the first vaccine or placebo injection. This clone was counted a single time. The CDR3 length is 15 residues. Trimming shortened V by 6 bases and J by 3 bases, and 15 bases separated the two germline ends. Germline V gene sequence: CDR1 WNHNN, CDR2 SYGVQD (reference sequence).

The receptor was isolated from a person aged 18-65 years who received the Ad26.COV2.S COVID-19 vaccine or a placebo. Sequenced material: peripheral blood, taken in a trial of Ad26.COV2.S vaccine versus placebo. This chain joins TRBV10-1 and TRBJ2-1; D is perhaps TRBD1 or TRBD2 (5 bases each). The CDR3 protein is CASSPGASFYNEQFF. CDR3 coding DNA: TGCGCCAGCAGCCCCGGGGCCTCTTTCTACAATGAGCAGTTCTTC.